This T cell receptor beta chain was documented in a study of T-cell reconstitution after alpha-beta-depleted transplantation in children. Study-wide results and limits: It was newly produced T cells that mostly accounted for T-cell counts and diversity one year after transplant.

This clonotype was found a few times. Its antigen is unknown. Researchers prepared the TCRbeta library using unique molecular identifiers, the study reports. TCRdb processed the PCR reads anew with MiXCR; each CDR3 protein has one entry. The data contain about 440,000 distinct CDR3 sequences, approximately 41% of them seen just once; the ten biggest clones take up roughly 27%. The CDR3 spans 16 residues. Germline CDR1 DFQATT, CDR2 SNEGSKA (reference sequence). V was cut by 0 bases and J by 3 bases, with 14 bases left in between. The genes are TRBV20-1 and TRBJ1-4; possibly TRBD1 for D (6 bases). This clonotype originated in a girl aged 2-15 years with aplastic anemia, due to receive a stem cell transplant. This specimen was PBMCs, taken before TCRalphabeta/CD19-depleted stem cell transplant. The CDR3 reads CSARDYQQGSNEKLFF. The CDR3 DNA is TGCAGTGCTAGAGACTACCAACAGGGTTCTAATGAAAAACTGTTTTTT.